This entry is about one T cell receptor beta chain. The sample belongs to a study of T cells in Graves' hyperthyroidism and ophthalmopathy. Germline CDR1 reads SNHLY; CDR2 reads FYNNEI. After removal of 8 bases from V and 1 base from J, the junction contained 8 bases not matched to a gene. The CDR3 totals 15 residues. RNA transcripts gave rise to amplified TCR beta CDR3 regions. The study used the HTBI primer set for a first-round RT-PCR of the TCR CDR3. Using its own MiXCR run on the multiplex PCR reads, TCRdb lists one record per CDR3 protein. The repertoire holds about 320,000 distinct CDR3 sequences, with roughly 17% as singletons.

The sequence was obtained from a man aged 30-40 years with Graves' hyperthyroidism. The chain combines TRBV2 with TRBJ2-1; 7 bases line up with TRBD2. Sequenced sample: blood. CDR3 coding DNA: TGTGCCAGCGGGGAGGGCGGGGCTTCCTACAATGAGCAGTTCTTC. Its protein is CASGEGGASYNEQFF.